Listed below are T cell receptor beta chains from one sample, sequenced in a study of early T cells in non-severe SARS-CoV-2 infection. TCRdb itself ran the 5' RACE reads through MiXCR, one entry per CDR3 protein. Here the sample spans about 110,000 distinct CDR3 sequences, 9.5% to 13% being singletons. Material for sequencing was whole blood. Source of these receptors: an adult who was a healthcare worker with PCR-confirmed SARS-CoV-2 infection or an uninfected control (not recorded which). Each CDR3 is given with its conserved first and last residue. The D gene is left open where the match is weak. Clone size, where shown, is once, few, many, or a class for clones that have expanded.

CDR3 | DNA | J | size | V | D
CASTLTGAYAEAFF | TGCGCCAGCACACTGACAGGGGCGTACGCTGAAGCTTTCTTT | TRBJ1-1 | many | TRBV5-1 | TRBD1
CAVALQPGTEAFF | TGTGCCGTGGCCCTGCAGCCAGGCACTGAAGCTTTCTTT | TRBJ1-1 | many | TRBV19 | -
CATLGDTQYF | TGTGCCACGCTCGGGGATACGCAGTATTTT | TRBJ2-3 | few | TRBV19 | -
CASGREEGNSPLHF | TGTGCCAGCGGTAGGGAGGAGGGGAATTCACCCCTCCACTTT | TRBJ1-6 | few | TRBV6-5 | -
CSAEGGPSYEQYF | TGCAGCGCAGAAGGGGGGCCCTCCTACGAGCAGTACTTC | TRBJ2-7 | - | TRBV29-1 | -
CSARDRATYEQYF | TGCAGTGCTAGAGATCGGGCCACCTACGAGCAGTACTTC | TRBJ2-7 | few | TRBV20-1 | -
CASSPIPSGDNTGELFF | TGTGCCAGCAGCCCGATTCCTAGCGGCGATAACACCGGGGAGCTGTTTTTT | TRBJ2-2 | many | TRBV7-6 | TRBD2
CASSPGALPGGQYF | TGTGCCAGCTCACCAGGGGCCCTCCCCGGGGGGCAGTACTTC | TRBJ2-7 | few | TRBV18 | -
CSASSYRGRNYSNQPQHF | TGCAGTGCTAGTTCTTACAGGGGCCGAAATTATAGCAATCAGCCCCAGCATTTT | TRBJ1-5 | few | TRBV20-1 | TRBD1
CASSLSGPLNEQFF | TGTGCCAGCAGCTTATCGGGCCCCCTGAATGAGCAGTTCTTC | TRBJ2-1 | - | TRBV7-3 | -
CASSPVPRQTPYEQYF | TGTGCCAGCAGCCCCGTCCCCCGACAGACCCCCTACGAGCAGTACTTC | TRBJ2-7 | few | TRBV7-6 | -
CASSSLPGETQYF | TGTGCCAGCAGCTCACTACCAGGAGAGACCCAGTACTTC | TRBJ2-5 | few | TRBV7-3 | -
CSARWSGGSSTDTQYF | TGCAGTGCTAGGTGGAGCGGGGGTTCTAGCACAGATACGCAGTATTTT | TRBJ2-3 | few | TRBV20-1 | TRBD2
CSVEFLSYGYTF | TGCAGCGTTGAGTTTCTGTCCTATGGCTACACCTTC | TRBJ1-2 | - | TRBV29-1 | -
CASSVGSSGNTIYF | TGTGCCAGCAGCGTAGGGAGCTCTGGAAACACCATATATTTT | TRBJ1-3 | many | TRBV9 | -